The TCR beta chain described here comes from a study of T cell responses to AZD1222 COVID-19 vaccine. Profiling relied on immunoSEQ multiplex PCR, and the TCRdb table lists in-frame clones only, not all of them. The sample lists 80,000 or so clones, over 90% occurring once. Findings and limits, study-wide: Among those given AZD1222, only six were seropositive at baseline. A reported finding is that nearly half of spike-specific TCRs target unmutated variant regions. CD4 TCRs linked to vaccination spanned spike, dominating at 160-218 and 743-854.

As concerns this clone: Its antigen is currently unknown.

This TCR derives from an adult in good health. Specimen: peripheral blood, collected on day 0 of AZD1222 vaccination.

This chain's CDR3 is CASSSDRGETQYF. The CDR3 DNA follows: TGTGCCAGCAGCTCGGACAGGGGAGAGACCCAGTACTTC. The chain links TRBV5-6 to TRBJ2-5; TRBD1 agrees at 9 bases. V lost 3 bases to trimming and J lost 4 bases; unmatched junction nucleotides: 1. Germline V gene lookup returns CDR1 SGHDT and CDR2 YYEEEE. The CDR3 runs to 13 residues.